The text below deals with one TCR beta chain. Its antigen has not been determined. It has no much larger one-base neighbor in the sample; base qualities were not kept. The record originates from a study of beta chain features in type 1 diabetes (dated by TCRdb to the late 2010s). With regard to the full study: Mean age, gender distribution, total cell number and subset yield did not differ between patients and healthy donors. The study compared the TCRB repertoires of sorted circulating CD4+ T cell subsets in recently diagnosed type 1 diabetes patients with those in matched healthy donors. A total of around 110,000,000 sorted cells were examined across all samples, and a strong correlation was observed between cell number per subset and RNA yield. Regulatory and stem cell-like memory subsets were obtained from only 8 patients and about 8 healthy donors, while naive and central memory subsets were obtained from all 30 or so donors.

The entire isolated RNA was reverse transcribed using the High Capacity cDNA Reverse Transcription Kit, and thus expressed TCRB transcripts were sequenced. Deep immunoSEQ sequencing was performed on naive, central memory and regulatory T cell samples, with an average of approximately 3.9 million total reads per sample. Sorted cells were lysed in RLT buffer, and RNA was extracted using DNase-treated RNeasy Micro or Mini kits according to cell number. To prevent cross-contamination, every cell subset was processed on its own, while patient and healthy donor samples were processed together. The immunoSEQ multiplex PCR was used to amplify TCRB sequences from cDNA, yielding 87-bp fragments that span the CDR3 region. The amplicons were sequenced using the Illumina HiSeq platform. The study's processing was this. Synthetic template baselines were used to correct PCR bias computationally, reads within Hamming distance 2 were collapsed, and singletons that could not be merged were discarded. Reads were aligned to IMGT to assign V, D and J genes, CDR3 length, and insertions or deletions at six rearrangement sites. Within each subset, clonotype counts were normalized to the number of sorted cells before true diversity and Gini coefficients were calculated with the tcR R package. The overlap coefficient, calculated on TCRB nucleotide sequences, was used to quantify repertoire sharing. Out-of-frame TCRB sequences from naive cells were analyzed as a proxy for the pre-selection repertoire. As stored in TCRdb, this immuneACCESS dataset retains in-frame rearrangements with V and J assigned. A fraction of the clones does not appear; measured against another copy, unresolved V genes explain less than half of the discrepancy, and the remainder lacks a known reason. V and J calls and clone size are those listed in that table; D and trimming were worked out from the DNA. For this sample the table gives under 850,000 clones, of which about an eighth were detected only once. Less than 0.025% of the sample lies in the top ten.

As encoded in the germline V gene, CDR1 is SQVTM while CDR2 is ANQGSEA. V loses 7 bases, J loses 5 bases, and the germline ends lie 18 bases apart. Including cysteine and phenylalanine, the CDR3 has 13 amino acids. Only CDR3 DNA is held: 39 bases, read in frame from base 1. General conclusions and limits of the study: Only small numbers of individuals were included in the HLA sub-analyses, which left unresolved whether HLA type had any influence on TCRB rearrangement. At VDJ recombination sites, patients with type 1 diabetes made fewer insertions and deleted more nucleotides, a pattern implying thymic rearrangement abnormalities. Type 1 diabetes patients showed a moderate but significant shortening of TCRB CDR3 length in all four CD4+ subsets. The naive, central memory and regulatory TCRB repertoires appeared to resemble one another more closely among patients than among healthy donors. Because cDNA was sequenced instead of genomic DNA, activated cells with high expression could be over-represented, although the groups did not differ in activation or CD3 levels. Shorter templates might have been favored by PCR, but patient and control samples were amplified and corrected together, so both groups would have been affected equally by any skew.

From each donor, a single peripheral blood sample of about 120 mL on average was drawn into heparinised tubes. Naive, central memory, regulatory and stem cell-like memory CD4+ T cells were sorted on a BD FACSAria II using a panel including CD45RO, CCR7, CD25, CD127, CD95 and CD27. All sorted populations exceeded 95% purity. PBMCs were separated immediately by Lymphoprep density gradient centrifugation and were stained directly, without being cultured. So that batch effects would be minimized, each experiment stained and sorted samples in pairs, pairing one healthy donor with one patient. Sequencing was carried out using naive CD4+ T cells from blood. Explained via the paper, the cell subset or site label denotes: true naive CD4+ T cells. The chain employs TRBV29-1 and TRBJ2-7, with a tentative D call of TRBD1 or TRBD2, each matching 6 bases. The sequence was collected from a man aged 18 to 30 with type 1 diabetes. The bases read TGCAGCGCCGGGGGCGGGGCAGTGGACGAGCAGTACTTC. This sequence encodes CSAGGGAVDEQYF.